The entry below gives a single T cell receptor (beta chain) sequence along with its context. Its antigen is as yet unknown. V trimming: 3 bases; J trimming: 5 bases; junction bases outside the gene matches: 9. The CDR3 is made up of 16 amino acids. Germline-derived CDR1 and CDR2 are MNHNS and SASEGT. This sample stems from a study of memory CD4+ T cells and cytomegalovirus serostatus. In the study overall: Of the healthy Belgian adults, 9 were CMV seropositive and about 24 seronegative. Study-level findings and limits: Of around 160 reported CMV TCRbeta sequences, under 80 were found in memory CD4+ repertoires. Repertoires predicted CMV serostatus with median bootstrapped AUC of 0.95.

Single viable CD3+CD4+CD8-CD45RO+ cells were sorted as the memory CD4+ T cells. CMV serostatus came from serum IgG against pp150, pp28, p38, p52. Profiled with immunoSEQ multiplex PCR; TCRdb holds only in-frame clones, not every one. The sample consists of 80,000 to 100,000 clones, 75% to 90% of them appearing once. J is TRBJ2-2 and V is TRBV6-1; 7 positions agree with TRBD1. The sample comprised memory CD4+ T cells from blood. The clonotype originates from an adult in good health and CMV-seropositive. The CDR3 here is CASSERRQGVTGELFF. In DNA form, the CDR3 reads TGTGCCAGCAGTGAGCGGAGGCAGGGGGTAACCGGGGAGCTGTTTTTT.